These 5 T cell receptor beta chains came from one sample sequenced in a study of cytomegalovirus exposure and HLA in healthy donors. Amplification used 60 Vbeta primers and 13 Jbeta primers. Clones were read by immunoSEQ multiplex PCR, and TCRdb kept only the in-frame ones, dropping some. The sample contains approximately 190,000 clones, more than 75% of which appear only once. Material: PBMCs. Receptor source: a woman aged 45-60 years in good health and CMV-seropositive.

This clone came up once. The rearrangement uses TRBV6-1 and TRBJ1-1; unclear D gene. Germline CDR1 and CDR2: MNHNS and SASEGT. Trimming shortened V by 5 bases and J by 7 bases, and 17 bases separated the two germline ends. This CDR3 is 14 amino acids long. This CDR3 is CASSSPRTEREAFF. CDR3 in DNA: TGTGCCAGCAGTTCGCCTAGGACTGAGCGTGAAGCTTTCTTT.

J is TRBJ2-5 and V is TRBV5-5, with 8 bases aligning to TRBD2. CDR3 length: 17 amino acids. CDR1 SGHKS and CDR2 YYEKEE come from the germline V gene (reference sequence). After removal of 6 bases from V and 2 bases from J, the junction contained 15 bases not matched to a gene. CDR3 DNA sequence: TGTGCCAGCAATCCAGGGCAGCGGGGGAGAACTCAAGAGACCCAGTACTTC. Translated: CASNPGQRGRTQETQYF.

The rearrangement joins TRBV4-3 to TRBJ1-5; 7 bases match TRBD1. Germline-derived CDR1 and CDR2 are LGHNA and YSLEER. This CDR3 has 15 residues. The J segment lost 9 bases and the V segment lost 0 bases, leaving 8 bases of the junction unmatched. CDR3 region: CASSQDSTGVRPQHF. The CDR3 DNA follows: TGCGCCAGCAGCCAAGATTCAACAGGGGTTCGGCCCCAGCATTTT.

The chain couples TRBV18 to TRBJ1-1; 10 positions agree with TRBD1. Per the germline V gene, CDR1 is KGHSH and CDR2 is LQKENI. The CDR3 length is 14 residues. V gave up 4 bases and J gave up 5 bases; unmatched junction bases: 4. The CDR3 spells CASSLGQGGTEAFF. The CDR3 region has the DNA TGTGCCAGCTCACTAGGACAGGGGGGAACTGAAGCTTTCTTT. Complete variable domain (other parts from reference TRBV18 and TRBJ1-1): NAGVMQNPRHLVRRRGQEARLRCSPMKGHSHVYWYRQLPEEGLKFMVYLQKENIIDESGMPKERFSAEFPKEGPSILRIQQVVRGDSAAYFCASSLGQGGTEAFFGQGTRLTVV.

The chain combines TRBV18 with TRBJ2-7; D possibly corresponds to TRBD1 (5 bases). This CDR3 is built from 12 residues. Trimming took 5 bases from V and 5 from J, leaving 10 bases between them. CDR1 and CDR2 (germline): KGHSH, LQKENI. This CDR3 reads CASSSTDDEQYF. The CDR3 nucleotides read TGTGCCAGCTCATCGACAGACGACGAGCAGTACTTC.